The 20 T cell receptor beta chains given below trace back to one sample, sequenced in a study of neurological immune-mediated disorders. MiXCR, applied by TCRdb to the 5' RACE reads, yields one record per CDR3 protein. This table holds tens of thousands of distinct CDR3 sequences, 9% to 12% found once. The sequencing sample was made of PBMCs. These receptor sequences come from a man aged 35 to 55 in good health.

This clonotype showed up many times. The CDR3 is CASRGETQYF. The CDR3 DNA reads TGTGCCAGCCGGGGGGAGACCCAGTACTTC. The gene calls are TRBV7-9 and TRBJ2-5, with D perhaps TRBD2 (6 bases). Germline V CDR1 and CDR2: SEHNR, FQNEAQ (reference sequence). The CDR3 has 10 residues. V was cut by 8 bases and J by 5 bases, with 6 bases left in between.

This clonotype was found many times. This chain uses TRBV29-1 with TRBJ1-1; D is unresolved. The CDR3 has 13 residues. In germline, CDR1 is SQVTM, CDR2 ANQGSEA. Trimming cost V 4 bases and J 0 bases, with 9 bases left between them. In DNA form, the CDR3 reads TGCAGCGTTGGGCGCCGGCTGAACACTGAAGCTTTCTTT. Translated, it gives CSVGRRLNTEAFF.

This clonotype was counted many times. V usage is TRBV28 and J usage is TRBJ2-7; 8 nucleotides line up with TRBD2. Per germline, CDR1 MDHEN and CDR2 SYDVKM. The CDR3 extends over 12 amino acids. Losses at the gene ends were 6 bases for V and 6 bases for J; bases not matched to a gene: 4. In nucleotides, the CDR3 is TGTGCCAGCAGGACTAGCGCCGGCGAGCAGTACTTC. Protein product: CASRTSAGEQYF.

The chain links TRBV11-1 to TRBJ2-2; 10 bases match TRBD1. The V gene's germline CDR1 is SGHAT and CDR2 FQDESV (reference sequence). After removal of 9 bases from V and 7 bases from J, the junction contained 11 bases not matched to a gene. The CDR3 runs to 15 residues. In DNA form, the CDR3 reads TGTGCCAGAAGCCCAGACGGACAGGGGGGCGGGGAGCTGTTTTTT. It specifies CARSPDGQGGGELFF.

In regard to this clonotype: Since a much larger clone is just one base distant, this may be a read error. This sequence joins TRBV5-1 and TRBJ2-1; 9 bases are shared with TRBD2. This CDR3 is built from 12 residues. Looked up from germline, CDR1 is SGHRS and CDR2 is YFSETQ. The CDR3 region is CACRLAGEEQFF. The CDR3 DNA follows: TGCGCCTGCAGATTAGCGGGGGAAGAGCAGTTCTTC.

This clonotype was detected ten times or more. The chain has TRBV7-3 and TRBJ2-5; TRBD2 matches at 8 bases. Per germline, CDR1 SGHTA and CDR2 FQGTGA. The CDR3 sequence is 18 residues long. Germline trimming cut 0 bases from V and 5 bases from J; bases unmatched to any gene: 14. CDR3: CASSLTHRAGGFGETQYF. The CDR3 nucleotides are TGTGCCAGCAGCTTAACGCATCGTGCGGGAGGCTTTGGGGAGACCCAGTACTTC.

The sample holds many counts of this clonotype. This chain joins TRBV29-1 and TRBJ2-5; 8 positions match TRBD2. From germline, CDR1 is SQVTM and CDR2 ANQGSEA. V lost 7 bases and J lost 7; bases outside the gene matches: 20. This CDR3 has 16 amino acids. CDR3 bases: TGCAGCGCCCAAGGAGAACTCCTGGGACTAGTAGGGACCCAGTACTTC. This codes for CSAQGELLGLVGTQYF.

This clonotype occurred many times. The chain couples TRBV27 to TRBJ1-5, with D hard to call. The V end was cut by 0 bases, the J end by 1 base, with 7 bases between. Germline V gene sequence: CDR1 MNHEY, CDR2 SMNVEV (reference sequence). CDR3 length: 15 residues. Written as DNA, the CDR3 is TGTGCCAGCAGTTTATCAGCGGGAAGCAATCAGCCCCAGCATTTT. This encodes CASSLSAGSNQPQHF.

This clonotype was picked up many times. The chain has TRBV3-1 and TRBJ2-1, with 8 bases that match TRBD1. Germline V gene sequence: CDR1 LGHDT, CDR2 YNNKEL (reference sequence). V shed 4 bases, J shed 5 bases, and the junction held 10 bases outside the gene matches. The CDR3 loop spans 16 amino acids. The CDR3 region is CASSPSRGQGDNEQFF. DNA of the CDR3: TGTGCCAGCAGCCCTTCCAGGGGGCAGGGGGACAATGAGCAGTTCTTC.

This clonotype occurred many times. The chain carries TRBV7-9 and TRBJ2-7, with 12 bases matching TRBD2. In germline, CDR1 is SEHNR, CDR2 FQNEAQ (reference sequence). V shed 5 bases, J shed 7 bases, and the junction held 18 bases outside the gene matches. CDR3 length equals 18 residues. The CDR3 nucleotides read TGTGCCAGCAGCCCTAGCGGGAGGGCTTCGGGTTTTTTGAGGGAGCAGTACTTC. Encoded protein: CASSPSGRASGFLREQYF.

This clonotype was seen many times. The chain is built from TRBV6-5 and TRBJ2-1; 9 bases are shared with TRBD2. The J segment lost 9 bases and the V segment lost 6 bases, leaving 12 bases of the junction unmatched. This CDR3 has 15 residues. Germline V gene sequence: CDR1 MNHEY, CDR2 SVGAGI. CDR3 DNA: TGTGCCAGCAGCCCCTCAGGGGCGGGGGGGCCTGAGCAGTTCTTC. It is translated as CASSPSGAGGPEQFF.

The sample holds many counts of this clonotype. The chain combines TRBV20-1 with TRBJ1-2, with D possibly being TRBD1 (6 bases). Germline CDR1 DFQATT, CDR2 SNEGSKA (reference sequence). Trimming took 0 bases from V and 11 from J, leaving 22 bases between them. The CDR3 spans 15 residues. In DNA, the CDR3 is TGCAGTGCTAGAGATGGGGCCACAGGGCGGGGGGTGTACACCTTC. Translated: CSARDGATGRGVYTF.

This clonotype appeared many times. The rearrangement uses TRBV9 and TRBJ2-1; D gene uncertain. CDR1 is SGDLS and CDR2 is YYNGEE in the germline V gene. The CDR3 sequence is 12 residues long. The ends were cut back, 0 bases at V and 7 bases at J, with 5 bases in the middle. In DNA form, the CDR3 reads TGTGCCAGCAGCGTAGTTGCAAATGAGCAGTTCTTC. It translates to CASSVVANEQFF.

In regard to this clonotype: A read error may explain this, as a much larger clone is one base away. V usage is TRBV2 and J usage is TRBJ2-3; D is ambiguous. The CDR3 totals 13 residues. The V gene lost 10 bases and the J gene lost 2 bases, with 13 bases spanning the gap. CDR1 and CDR2 from the germline V gene are SNHLY and FYNNEI. The CDR3 protein is CAINSAYTDTQYF. Here the CDR3 DNA reads TGTGCCATCAACAGCGCTTACACAGATACGCAGTATTTT.

This clonotype occurred many times. This chain uses TRBV5-1 with TRBJ1-5; D not certain. This CDR3 is built from 15 residues. The ends were cut back, 0 bases at V and 2 bases at J, with 9 bases in the middle. Germline CDR1 and CDR2: SGHRS and YFSETQ. The CDR3 spells CASSLEGLGNQPQHF. The CDR3 DNA sequence: TGCGCCAGCAGCTTGGAAGGTCTCGGCAATCAGCCCCAGCATTTT.

The chain is built from TRBV20-1 and TRBJ2-2, with D uncertain. Deletions cut 0 bases from V and 2 bases from J, with 10 bases between. The CDR3 length is 15 residues. Looked up from germline, CDR1 is DFQATT and CDR2 is SNEGSKA (reference sequence). The CDR3 reads CSARDEDSNTGELFF. The CDR3 DNA reads as TGCAGTGCTAGAGATGAAGACTCCAACACCGGGGAGCTGTTTTTT.

This clonotype has at least ten counts. The rearrangement joins TRBV7-9 to TRBJ2-1, with D uncertain. CDR3 length: 14 amino acids. Germline lookup yields CDR1 SEHNR and CDR2 FQNEAQ (reference sequence). The germline V and J ends were trimmed by 3 bases and 7 bases, with 13 bases remaining between them. CDR3 loop: CASSFLVRRNEQFF. In nucleotides, the CDR3 is TGTGCCAGCAGCTTTCTGGTCCGAAGGAATGAGCAGTTCTTC. Together with reference TRBV7-9 and TRBJ2-1, the CDR3 gives the full variable domain: DTGVSQNPRHKITKRGQNVTFRCDPISEHNRLYWYRQTLGQGPEFLTYFQNEAQLEKSRLLSDRFSAERPKGSFSTLEIQRTEQGDSAMYLCASSFLVRRNEQFFGPGTRLTVL.

As regards this clonotype: This could be a read error, since a much larger clone is one nucleotide away. The chain recombines TRBV5-1 with TRBJ2-5; either TRBD1 or TRBD2 may supply D (5 bases each). The CDR3 totals 15 residues. Trimming removed 2 bases at V and 3 bases at J, with 14 bases between. Germline loops: CDR1 SGHRS, CDR2 YFSETQ. The DNA of the CDR3 is TGCGCCAGCAGCTTTGTTATTGGGGGTGAAGAGACCCAGTACTTC. Translation gives CASSFVIGGEETQYF.

This clonotype was seen repeatedly, ten times or more. This chain connects TRBV12-3 or TRBV12-4 to TRBJ1-2; D gene uncertain. V was cut by 4 bases and J by 6 bases, with 9 bases left in between. The CDR3 totals 12 residues. The CDR3 is CASSSSVNGYTF. For the CDR3, the DNA is TGTGCCAGCAGTTCCTCAGTAAATGGCTACACCTTC.

This clonotype was seen many times. This chain joins TRBV27 and TRBJ2-2; D is possibly TRBD1 or TRBD2 (5 bases each). Germline V gives CDR1 MNHEY, CDR2 SMNVEV (reference sequence). V was shortened by 7 bases and J by 6 bases, with 24 bases between the two germline ends. The CDR3 has 17 residues. CDR3 DNA: TGTGCCAGCATAAAGGGGTCGGGGCAGGGAAACTCCGGGGAGCTGTTTTTT. Protein: CASIKGSGQGNSGELFF.